The clone carrying this T cell receptor beta chain was found a few times. Original processing methods: Researchers report that nucleated cell counts were estimated from reference gene primer amplification. Some clones are missing from TCRdb's copy, which holds only in-frame ones; the method was immunoSEQ multiplex PCR. Clonal size and the V and J genes are those of that table, whereas D and trimming came from the DNA. Of about 160,000 clones detected, approximately 82% appear once; the ten largest clones hold roughly 15%. The sample originates from a study of blood T cell repertoires in COVID-19. The wider study: Specimens from acute and convalescent COVID-19 originated in the United States, Italy and Spain. Sources were T cells, B-cell-depleted T cells, or PBMCs; the material itself was cDNA or gDNA.

Source material: peripheral blood. This receptor was obtained from a human donor with acute or convalescent COVID-19. The donor label of this sample is uncertain.

The CDR3 nucleotides read TGTGCCAGCAGCGGGGACCGGGGGGACACCATATATTTT. This gives the protein CASSGDRGDTIYF. The chain is built from TRBV5-5 and TRBJ1-3; D may be TRBD1 (5 bases). V dropped 4 bases and J dropped 8 bases, with 13 bases sitting between them. The CDR3 length is 13 residues. Per germline, CDR1 SGHKS and CDR2 YYEKEE (reference sequence). Together with reference TRBV5-5 and TRBJ1-3, the CDR3 gives the full variable domain: DAGVTQSPTHLIKTRGQQVTLRCSPISGHKSVSWYQQVLGQGPQFIFQYYEKEERGRGNFPDRFSARQFPNYSSELNVNALLLGDSALYLCASSGDRGDTIYFGEGSWLTVV.